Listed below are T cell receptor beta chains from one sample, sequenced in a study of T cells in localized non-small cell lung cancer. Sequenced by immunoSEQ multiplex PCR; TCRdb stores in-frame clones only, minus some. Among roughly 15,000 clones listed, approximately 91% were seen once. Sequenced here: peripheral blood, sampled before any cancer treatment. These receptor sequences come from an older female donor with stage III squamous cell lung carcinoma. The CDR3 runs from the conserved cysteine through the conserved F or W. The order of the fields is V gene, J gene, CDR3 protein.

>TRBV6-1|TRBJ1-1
CASRVWRNTEAFF
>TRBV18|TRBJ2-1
CASSPGSAPQYEQFF
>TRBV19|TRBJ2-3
CASRTGSTDTQYF
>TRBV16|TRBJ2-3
CASSPSTDTQYF
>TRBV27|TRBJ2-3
CASSPPRSGLSTDTQCF
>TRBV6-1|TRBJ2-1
CASSRDRVSYNEQFF
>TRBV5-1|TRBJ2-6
CASSLEGRSGANVLTF
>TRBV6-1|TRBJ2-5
CASSDGVGHQETQYF
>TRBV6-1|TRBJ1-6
CASRSPTGGYSPLHF
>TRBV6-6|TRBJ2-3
CASSQSTDTQYF
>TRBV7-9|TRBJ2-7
CASSLNSYEQYF
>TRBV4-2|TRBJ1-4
CASSQVTRHEKLFF
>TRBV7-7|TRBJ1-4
CASSKDLDEKLFF
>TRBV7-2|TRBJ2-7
CASSLTPSGRHEQYF
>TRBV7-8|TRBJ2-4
CASSPGQEGNIQYF